The present T cell receptor beta chain was sequenced within a study of OX40 agonist ivuxolimab in advanced cancers. Germline CDR1 is MNHNY and CDR2 is SVGAGI (reference sequence). With 5 bases removed from V and 6 bases from J, the gap between germline ends came to 13 bases. CDR3 length: 13 amino acids. The method was immunoSEQ multiplex PCR; TCRdb's version includes in-frame clones alone and lacks a portion of them. The table shows around 44,000 clones, with around 86% occurring only once. As to this clone: Its antigen remains unidentified.

Points from the study as a whole: Clonal expansion from baseline to week 6 occurred in both CD4+ and CD8+ T cells.

The chain is built from TRBV6-6 and TRBJ1-1, with a weak D call TRBD1 (5 bases). The receptor was isolated from an adult with an advanced solid tumor such as melanoma, head and neck, liver or kidney cancer. This specimen was CD4+ or CD8+ T cells sorted from blood, taken in a trial of the OX40 agonist ivuxolimab. The CDR3 nucleotides are TGTGCCAGCAGTAAACCGGGGGGGGCTGAAGCTTTCTTT. Its protein is CASSKPGGAEAFF.